The 3 T cell receptor beta chains presented below share a single source sample, sequenced in a study of OX40 agonist ivuxolimab in advanced cancers. TCRdb keeps only in-frame clones here, not all; method: immunoSEQ multiplex PCR. Of 15,000 to 20,000 clones in the sample, around 67% were seen once. Specimen: CD4+ or CD8+ T cells sorted from blood, collected in a trial of the OX40 agonist ivuxolimab. These receptors originate from an adult with an advanced solid tumor such as melanoma, head and neck, liver or kidney cancer.

The chain's CDR3 is CASSPARGQSQPQHF. The CDR3 region has the DNA TGCGCCAGCAGTCCTGCCAGAGGCCAAAGTCAGCCCCAGCATTTT. J is TRBJ1-5 and V is TRBV4-1; D call uncertain. CDR1 and CDR2 (germline): MGHRA, YSYEKL. The V gene lost 6 bases and the J gene lost 6 bases, with 18 bases spanning the gap. There are 15 residues in the CDR3.

V usage is TRBV7-9 and J usage is TRBJ2-4; unclear D gene. The CDR3 covers 14 residues. The germline V and J ends were trimmed by 10 bases and 5 bases, with 18 bases remaining between them. Looked up from germline, CDR1 is SEHNR and CDR2 is FQNEAQ (reference sequence). CDR3 region: CATRPPQKENIQYF. The CDR3 nucleotides read TGTGCCACTCGACCCCCACAAAAGGAAAACATTCAGTACTTC.

CDR3 DNA sequence: TGTGCCACTCCCCCTCCGGGACTAGCCCCCGAGCAGTACTTC. It encodes CATPPPGLAPEQYF. This rearrangement joins TRBV2 to TRBJ2-7, with TRBD2 matching 9 bases. The CDR3 runs 14 residues. The V gene's germline CDR1 is SNHLY and CDR2 FYNNEI. The ends lost 10 bases at V and 6 bases at J; junction bases unmatched: 13.